These T cell receptor beta chains were read from a single sample in a study of metastatic and nonmetastatic thyroid tumors. Using MiXCR, TCRdb re-called clones from the PCR reads. The sample gives roughly 25,000 clones, approximately 13% of which show up once; 15% to 20% is in the top ten. Sequencing was done on a sample of blood. These TCRs come from a female donor with papillary thyroid cancer or a benign thyroid nodule (not recorded which). Some clones in this sample may be carry-over from other donors' samples. CDR3s include the opening cysteine and the closing phenylalanine or tryptophan. D genes are given only for firm matches. Rows give clone size only sometimes, using once, few, many, or a class for an expanded clone.

d_gene	abundance	v_gene	j_gene	CDR3aa	CDR3nt
TRBD2	many	TRBV28	TRBJ2-2	CASLAGGAPGTGELFF	TGTGCCAGCCTAGCGGGAGGCGCCCCCGGCACCGGGGAGCTGTTTTTT
NA	many	TRBV10-3	TRBJ1-5	CAISESIGGAGQPQHF	TGTGCCATCAGTGAGTCAATCGGGGGGGCGGGGCAGCCCCAGCATTTT
NA	many	TRBV30	TRBJ1-6	CAWNGASAYNSPLHF	TGTGCCTGGAATGGAGCCAGCGCCTATAATTCACCCCTCCACTTT
TRBD2	many	TRBV30	TRBJ2-3	CAWSALAGGQRDTQYF	TGTGCCTGGAGTGCGCTAGCGGGAGGGCAAAGAGATACGCAGTATTTT
NA	many	TRBV27	TRBJ2-1	CASSPRPGYEQFF	TGTGCCAGCAGTCCGAGACCCGGCTATGAGCAGTTCTTC
TRBD1	NA	TRBV10-2	TRBJ2-7	CASSESVGTGNYEQYF	TGCGCCAGCAGCGAGTCCGTCGGGACAGGCAACTACGAGCAGTACTTC
NA	many	TRBV12-3/TRBV12-4	TRBJ2-7	CASTPDRSYEQYF	TGTGCCAGCACCCCTGACAGGTCCTACGAGCAGTACTTC
TRBD1	many	TRBV7-9	TRBJ2-3	CASSLVTGGADTQYF	TGTGCCAGCAGCTTAGTGACAGGGGGCGCAGATACGCAGTATTTT
TRBD2	many	TRBV10-3	TRBJ2-3	CAVSRTLAGGPGDTQYF	TGTGCCGTCAGCCGAACCCTAGCGGGAGGGCCGGGAGATACGCAGTATTTT
NA	NA	TRBV14	TRBJ1-1	CASSLESVTEAFF	TGTGCCAGCAGCCTCGAGTCAGTCACTGAAGCTTTCTTT
NA	NA	TRBV28	TRBJ1-2	CASTLEGKAGYTF	TGTGCCAGCACCTTGGAGGGAAAGGCTGGCTACACCTTC
NA	many	TRBV20-1	TRBJ2-5	CSARSLVGYETQYF	TGCAGTGCTAGATCCCTCGTGGGGTACGAGACCCAGTACTTC
NA	many	TRBV9	TRBJ1-1	CASSEDGENTEAFF	TGTGCCAGCAGCGAGGACGGAGAGAACACTGAAGCTTTCTTT
NA	many	TRBV20-1	TRBJ2-1	CSAYRGAVNEQFF	TGCAGTGCCTACCGAGGGGCTGTCAATGAGCAGTTCTTC
TRBD1	many	TRBV9	TRBJ1-4	CASSGDSVGVEKLFF	TGTGCCAGCAGCGGGGACAGCGTTGGGGTTGAAAAACTGTTTTTT